The clone carrying this T cell receptor beta chain has just a few counts. The data derive from a study of blood T cells in healthy people across ages. Trimming left V 3 bases short and J 4 bases short, with 9 bases between. This CDR3 region has 13 residues. Germline-derived CDR1 and CDR2 are SGHVS and FQNEAQ. Alongside a J-beta primer mix, a sample-barcoded 5' primer served in a second PCR lasting 7 to 11 cycles. A tag from a template-switch adaptor with 12 random nucleotides marked each cDNA molecule. A single record per CDR3 protein comes from TCRdb applying MiXCR to the 5' RACE reads. The table lists 1.5 million to 2 million distinct CDR3 sequences, roughly 43% of them singletons. For every donor, a draw yielded around 10 milliliters of peripheral blood.

Sequenced sample: blood. This receptor was obtained from a human donor in good health. This rearrangement joins TRBV7-8 to TRBJ2-5; D is unresolved. In nucleotides, the CDR3 is TGTGCCAGCAGCTTGATGGCTGGAGAGACCCAGTACTTC. Its translation: CASSLMAGETQYF.